Following are 28 T cell receptor beta chains from one sample sequenced in a study of tumor-infiltrating lymphocytes in primary liver carcinoma. The investigators made TCR beta cDNA from roughly 0.55 ug total RNA, using a constant-region primer. Three-round nested multiplex PCR performed with slightly modified ARM-PCR produced the TCR beta libraries. The study ran its first two PCR rounds for roughly 11 cycles each, using TRBV1-TRBV30 forward primers and a C-beta reverse primer. TCRdb re-called the multiplex PCR reads through MiXCR, storing one row per CDR3 protein. Here the sample spans around 100,000 distinct CDR3 sequences, approximately 70% being singletons. Total RNA and DNA came together from around 20-30 mg of bulk tissue without cell sorting. The specimen sequenced was liver tumor tissue from sampling region 2. Subset defined: tumor region T2, inferior pole. These receptors all stem from an older woman with primary liver carcinoma and hepatitis B virus infection.

This clonotype appeared a single time. This clone may be a read error of a much larger clone one base away. This chain joins TRBV25-1 and TRBJ2-7; TRBD1 is a possible D gene (6 bases). The germline V gene has CDR1 MGHDK and CDR2 SYGVNS. The ends were cut back, 4 bases at V and 2 bases at J, with 15 bases in the middle. CDR3 size: 15 residues. The CDR3: CASSANREPTYEQYF. DNA of the CDR3: TGTGCCAGCAGTGCCAACAGGGAACCTACCTACGAGCAGTACTTC.

A remark on this clonotype: This could be a read error, since a much larger clone is one nucleotide away. The V gene is TRBV7-8, the J gene TRBJ2-2; 10 bases agree with TRBD2. This CDR3 has 18 residues. CDR1 SGHVS and CDR2 FQNEAQ come from the germline V gene. CDR3 amino acids: CTSSLIQGSGRNLGELFF. The DNA of the CDR3 is TGTACCAGCAGCTTGATCCAGGGTAGCGGGAGGAATCTTGGGGAGCTGTTTTTT.

There are many counts of this clonotype. The chain combines TRBV29-1 with TRBJ2-1; 8 bases are shared with TRBD2. The junction had 10 bases not matched to a gene; V was cut back by 4 bases and J by 2 bases. The CDR3 has 16 residues. Looked up from germline, CDR1 is SQVTM and CDR2 is ANQGSEA. The CDR3 nucleotides read TGCAGCGTTGGGGGCCCGAGCGGGAGAACCTACAATGAGCAGTTCTTC. It encodes CSVGGPSGRTYNEQFF.

This clonotype has a handful of counts. The CDR3 end shows no conserved phenylalanine or tryptophan, and so a read error is likely. J is TRBJ2-3 and V is TRBV11-3; D might be TRBD1 or TRBD2, each matching 7 bases. Germline V CDR1 and CDR2: SGHNT, YENEEA. The CDR3 consists of 18 residues. CDR3 sequence: CDSSQRSGTVTSTDMQYL. The CDR3, as DNA: TGTGACAGCAGCCAGCGGTCCGGGACAGTGACTAGCACAGATATGCAGTATCTT.

Remarks on this clonotype: The junction departs from the called germline gene at one end, perhaps through a read error. V and J are TRBV7-9 and TRBJ2-5; the match to TRBD2 covers 7 bases. CDR3 size: 14 residues. From germline, CDR1 is SEHNR and CDR2 FQNEAQ (reference sequence). CDR3 sequence: CANSLAGREESQYF. The DNA for the CDR3 is TGTGCCAACAGCTTAGCGGGCAGGGAGGAGTCCCAGTACTTC. Drawing the rest from reference TRBV7-9 and TRBJ2-5, the complete variable domain is DTGVSQNPRHKITKRGQNVTFRCDPISEHNRLYWYRQTLGQGPEFLTYFQNEAQLEKSRLLSDRFSAERPKGSFSTLEIQRTEQGDSAMYLCANSLAGREESQYFGPGTRLLVL.

Comment on this clonotype: A junction end diverges from the germline sequence, so it may reflect a read error. J is TRBJ2-7 and V is TRBV29-1, with 8 positions matching TRBD2. CDR3 length equals 15 residues. CDR1 is SQVTM, CDR2 ANQGSEA, per germline. Here the CDR3 reads CSIERGSGTFDEQYF. The CDR3 region has the DNA TGCAGCATTGAACGGGGTAGCGGGACGTTCGACGAGCAGTACTTC.

The chain joins TRBV28 to TRBJ2-3; possibly TRBD1 for D (6 bases). Germline CDR1 reads MDHEN; CDR2 reads SYDVKM. The CDR3 loop spans 14 amino acids. V was clipped by 6 bases and J by 4 bases, with 14 bases between them. The CDR3 DNA follows: TGTGCCAGCAGCCCCGACAGGTACGCAGATACGCAGTATTTT. Translated, it gives CASSPDRYADTQYF. Drawing the rest from reference TRBV28 and TRBJ2-3, the complete variable domain is DVKVTQSSRYLVKRTGEKVFLECVQDMDHENMFWYRQDPGLGLRLIYFSYDVKMKEKGDIPEGYSVSREKKERFSLILESASTNQTSMYLCASSPDRYADTQYFGPGTRLTVL.

This clonotype has only one observation. The missing conserved phenylalanine or tryptophan at the end of this CDR3 makes a read error likely. Because the CDR3's place on the DNA is in doubt, the DNA is left out and the CDR3 is given as listed by TCRdb. V usage is TRBV11-3 and J usage is TRBJ2-1; whether TRBD1, the table's D call, matches the DNA was not checked. From its first to its last residue, the CDR3 has 17 amino acids. CDR1 SGHNT and CDR2 YENEEA come from the germline V gene. CDR3: CASSLGRGECGVDEKFL.

The V call is TRBV25-1, the J call TRBJ2-7, with D possibly being TRBD1 (6 bases). Per germline, CDR1 MGHDK and CDR2 SYGVNS. V was trimmed by 3 bases and J by 4 bases, leaving 13 bases between them. The CDR3 spans 14 residues. In DNA, the CDR3 is TGTGCCAGCAGTGAGCAGGGGTCCCGTTACGAGCAGTACTTC. This gives the protein CASSEQGSRYEQYF.

With respect to this clonotype: A much bigger clone sits one base away, suggesting this may be a read error. The V and J genes are TRBV7-9 and TRBJ2-1, with 7 bases lining up with TRBD2. Germline lookup yields CDR1 SEHNR and CDR2 FQNEAQ (reference sequence). CDR3 length: 14 amino acids. With 4 bases clipped from V and 8 bases from J, the junction kept 8 bases outside the gene matches. The CDR3 spells CASSWMAGAYEQFF. The CDR3 nucleotides read TGTGCCAGCAGCTGGATGGCGGGAGCATATGAGCAGTTCTTC.

This chain links TRBV5-1 with TRBJ2-2; D gene unclear. The germline V gene has CDR1 SGHRS and CDR2 YFSETQ. The length of the CDR3 is 15 residues. V dropped 6 bases and J dropped 2 bases, with 14 bases sitting between them. CDR3 sequence: CASTPTLGNTGELFF. In DNA, the CDR3 is TGCGCCAGCACCCCTACGCTAGGCAACACCGGGGAGCTGTTTTTT.

This clonotype was seen ten or more times. The chain employs TRBV5-5 and TRBJ2-7; 7 nucleotides agree with TRBD1. Germline CDR1 is SGHKS and CDR2 is YYEKEE (reference sequence). J lost 3 bases, V lost 0 bases, and 6 bases had no gene match. The CDR3 spans 15 residues. DNA of the CDR3: TGTGCCAGCAGCTTGGCGTCCGGGACAGACTACGAGCAGTACTTC. Its translation is CASSLASGTDYEQYF. The whole variable domain, filled in from reference TRBV5-5 and TRBJ2-7, reads DAGVTQSPTHLIKTRGQQVTLRCSPISGHKSVSWYQQVLGQGPQFIFQYYEKEERGRGNFPDRFSARQFPNYSSELNVNALLLGDSALYLCASSLASGTDYEQYFGPGTRLTVT.

This clonotype was counted a single time. The CDR3 here is CSASHSYTGELFF. For the CDR3, the DNA is TGCAGTGCTTCCCACAGCTACACCGGGGAGCTGTTTTTT. V and J are TRBV20-1 and TRBJ2-2; D unclear. V lost 5 bases, J lost 3 bases, and 10 bases lay in between. The CDR3 spans 13 residues. Germline lookup yields CDR1 DFQATT and CDR2 SNEGSKA (reference sequence).

As concerns this clonotype: A much larger clonotype is one base distant, so this may be a read error. This rearrangement joins TRBV6-2 or TRBV6-3 to TRBJ2-2; 13 positions match TRBD2. Looked up from germline, CDR1 is MNHEY and CDR2 is SVGEGT. Trimming at V came to 4 bases and at J to 7 bases, leaving 3 bases not matched to a gene. The CDR3 contains 15 residues. CDR3 loop: CASSSTSGGIGELFF. The CDR3 DNA reads as TGTGCCAGCAGTTCGACTAGCGGGGGGATCGGGGAGCTGTTTTTT.

Remarks on this clonotype: A read error may be the cause here, since a much bigger clone is one base away. V usage is TRBV28 and J usage is TRBJ2-5, with D possibly being TRBD1 (6 bases). Germline assignment: CDR1 MDHEN and CDR2 SYDVKM. V was pared by 5 bases and J by 5 bases, with 15 bases between. There are 14 residues in the CDR3. For the CDR3, the DNA is TGTGCCAGCAGTCTCGGGCAGGGGTCCGAGACCCAGTACTTC. Its protein is CASSLGQGSETQYF.

V gene TRBV29-1 combines with J gene TRBJ2-1; 8 bases agree with TRBD2. Per the germline V gene, CDR1 is SQVTM and CDR2 is ANQGSEA. The CDR3 totals 13 residues. Written as DNA, the CDR3 is TGCGGCGGCCGTAGCGGGAACTACAATGAGCAGTTCTTC. It is translated as CGGRSGNYNEQFF.

Worth noting for this clonotype: Its ends do not fully match the called genes, so a read error is possible. The V call is TRBV29-1, the J call TRBJ2-1, with TRBD2 matching 13 bases. This CDR3 is 15 amino acids long. CDR1 is SQVTM and CDR2 is ANQGSEA in the germline V gene. The CDR3 coding sequence is TGCAGCGTTGAAGAGACTAGCGGGAGGTTGGGGGAGCAGATCTTC. Amino acids: CSVEETSGRLGEQIF.

This chain joins TRBV7-9 and TRBJ1-1, with a tentative D call TRBD1 (6 bases). Germline-derived CDR1 and CDR2 are SEHNR and FQNEAQ (reference sequence). The CDR3 length is 14 residues. The V end was cut by 5 bases, the J end by 4 bases, with 14 bases between. Written as DNA, the CDR3 is TGTGCCAGCAGCGGAGGGGGGATGGGCACTGAAGCTTTCTTT. This translates into CASSGGGMGTEAFF.

For this clonotype: The conserved closing phenylalanine or tryptophan is absent in this CDR3, likely reflecting a read error. This chain links TRBV11-2 with TRBJ1-4; D not resolved. Per the germline V gene, CDR1 is SGHAT and CDR2 is FQNNGV. V shed 3 bases and J shed 7 bases, with 12 bases lying between them. The CDR3 is made up of 14 amino acids. CDR3 bases: TGTGCCAGCAGCTTCCGGGCCGAGGGTGAAAAACTGTTTCTT. This sequence encodes CASSFRAEGEKLFL.

As for this clonotype: Without the conserved terminal phenylalanine or tryptophan, this CDR3 likely stems from a read error. No DNA is shown, since the ends of the CDR3 on it are uncertain; the CDR3 is the one TCRdb lists. The chain carries TRBV5-4 and TRBJ2-5; the DNA was not used to check the table's D call, TRBD1. The CDR3 is 16 amino acids long, termini counted. Germline values: CDR1 SGHNT, CDR2 YYREEE (reference sequence). CDR3 sequence: CASSPSTGDLGETKYL.

This clonotype was found a few times. Being one base from a much bigger clone, this may be a read error. V gene TRBV6-1 combines with J gene TRBJ2-6; tentatively, D is TRBD1 or TRBD2 (6 bases each). Germline V lookup: CDR1 MNHNS, CDR2 SASEGT. This CDR3 has 16 amino acids. The CDR3 sequence is CDSSEARGVGANVLTF. As DNA, the CDR3 is TGTGACAGCAGTGAAGCTAGGGGGGTCGGGGCCAACGTCCTGACTTTC.

To note about this clonotype: A much larger clone is a single base away; this may be a read error. The gene calls are TRBV5-1 and TRBJ2-7; 9 bases map to TRBD2. This CDR3 spans 16 amino acids. Germline V lookup: CDR1 SGHRS, CDR2 YFSETQ. CDR3 nucleotide sequence: TGCGCCAGCATCTTGCAGGGTAGCGGGAGTTCCTACGAGCAGTACTTC. Its protein is CASILQGSGSSYEQYF.

This clonotype is a singleton in its sample. The chain couples TRBV12-3 or TRBV12-4 to TRBJ2-1, with D possibly TRBD1 on 6 matching bases. CDR3 size: 15 residues. The germline V and J ends were trimmed by 7 bases and 6 bases, with 19 bases remaining between them. The CDR3 coding sequence is TGTGCCAGCACCTTCACAGGGTCCCTTCTCAATGAGCAGTTCTTC. Translation gives CASTFTGSLLNEQFF.

The chain combines TRBV7-9 with TRBJ2-5, with TRBD1 identical over 8 bases. V lost 5 bases and J lost 8; bases outside the gene matches: 16. Per germline, CDR1 SEHNR and CDR2 FQNEAQ (reference sequence). CDR3 length: 16 residues. The CDR3 bases are TGTGCCAGCAGCCCGACCCTGGACAGGGTTCGGGATACCCAGTACTTC. It codes for CASSPTLDRVRDTQYF.

Comments on this clonotype: One end of the junction varies from germline; a read error may be responsible. This chain joins TRBV11-2 and TRBJ2-1, with D possibly matching TRBD2 (5 bases). The CDR3 extends over 16 amino acids. Germline CDR1 is SGHAT and CDR2 is FQNNGV. In DNA form, the CDR3 reads TGTGCCAGCAACTTATTTTCAGAACTAGGGTACAATGAGCGGTTCTTC. It translates to CASNLFSELGYNERFF.

With respect to this clonotype: The junction shows a germline mismatch at one end, possibly a read error. This chain connects TRBV10-3 to TRBJ2-2, with 12 positions matching TRBD1. The CDR3 consists of 13 residues. In germline, CDR1 is ENHRY, CDR2 SYGVKD. The CDR3 DNA reads TGCGCCATCAGGGGACAGGGGGCCGAGGAGCTGTTTTTT. It is translated as CAIRGQGAEELFF.

This clonotype was seen a few times. A read error may account for a junction end that differs from germline. CDR3 nucleotides: TGTGCCAGCAGCTTAGATCACGACACCAGCTATGGTTACACCTTC. This sequence encodes CASSLDHDTSYGYTF. The chain joins TRBV11-3 to TRBJ1-2; no reliable D call. The CDR3 covers 15 residues. The germline V gene encodes CDR1 SGHNT and CDR2 YENEEA.

This CDR3 reads CASVYTGPNTGELFF. DNA for the CDR3: TGTGCCAGCGTCTATACAGGGCCGAACACCGGGGAGCTGTTTTTT. The chain combines TRBV12-3 or TRBV12-4 with TRBJ2-2, with a possible D match to TRBD1 (6 bases). There are 15 residues in the CDR3. Trimming pared 8 bases from V and 0 bases from J, leaving 13 bases between.